These 14 T cell receptor delta chains share one sample of origin, sequenced in a study of gamma-delta chains in newborns, infants, children. TCRdb reanalysed the reads via CATT. The repertoire consists of roughly 11,000 delta-chain clones, with approximately 3.5% occurring once and the leading ten covering around 8.6%. The sequencing input was blood. These receptors were taken from a child who was a newborn, infant or young child, either healthy, febrile or measles-vaccinated (not recorded which).

Comment on this clone: A far larger clone differs by one base, so this is likely a read error. The V call is TRDV2, the J call TRDJ1; D not resolved. V dropped 0 bases and J dropped 2 bases, with 24 bases sitting between them. The CDR3 has 19 amino acids. Germline lookup yields CDR1 GEAIGNYY and CDR2 EKD. The CDR3: CACDTVRRGRVESTDKLIF. Written as DNA, the CDR3 is TGTGCCTGTGACACCGTGCGGAGGGGTCGTGTTGAATCAACCGATAAACTCATCTTT.

This clone has a handful of counts. This chain connects TRDV1 to TRDJ1, with D possibly being TRDD3 (10 bases). The V gene's germline CDR1 is TSWWSYY and CDR2 QGS. Trimming cost V 0 bases and J 2 bases, with 34 bases left between them. The CDR3 is 23 residues long. The DNA of the CDR3 is TGTGCTCTTGGGGAACTCCTCCCTTCCTACGGGTGTACTGGGGGATTCCGTACCGATAAACTCATCTTT. Encoded protein: CALGELLPSYGCTGGFRTDKLIF.

This clone is termed medium-sized (0.01 to 0.1%). The rearrangement uses TRDV1 and TRDJ1; 9 nucleotides line up with TRDD3. CDR1 and CDR2 from the germline V gene are TSWWSYY and QGS. After removal of 3 bases from V and 2 bases from J, the junction contained 10 bases not matched to a gene. The CDR3 length is 17 residues. The CDR3 DNA sequence: TGTGCTCTTGGGGATCTCTATGGGTGGGGGATAACCGATAAACTCATCTTT. Its protein is CALGDLYGWGITDKLIF.

The V call is TRDV1, the J call TRDJ1; TRDD3 aligns across 7 bases. In germline, CDR1 is TSWWSYY, CDR2 QGS. The CDR3 is 21 amino acids. V dropped 0 bases and J dropped 0; count of bases not matched to a gene: 19. CDR3 amino acids: CALGELGFPYWGPQYTDKLIF. CDR3 coding DNA: TGTGCTCTTGGGGAACTGGGCTTCCCCTACTGGGGTCCGCAGTACACCGATAAACTCATCTTT.

This clone was counted only a few times. The protein given in TCRdb and the translation of the DNA differ at residue 11, and the sequence presented here derives from the DNA. V usage is TRDV2 and J usage is TRDJ3; D remains unclear. There are 18 residues in the CDR3. Looked up from germline, CDR1 is GEAIGNYY and CDR2 is EKD. CDR3 DNA: TGTGCCTGTGACACCGTAGGGCTGAGCTCCCGGGACACCCGACAGATGTTTTTC. Translating gives CACDTVGLSSRDTRQMFF.

No V gene call was produced; the J gene was TRDJ1; TRDD3, the D gene given by the table, was not confirmed from the DNA. This CDR3 comprises 25 residues. CDR3 amino acids: CALGGGGFFVPFKGGYAEVSDKLIF. In nucleotides, the CDR3 is TGTGCTCTTGGGGGGGGGGGGTTCTTCGTCCCGTTTAAGGGGGGATACGCGGAGGTCTCCGATAAACTCATCTTT.

Comments on this clone: It may be a read error: a sequence one base away is much more abundant. Other DNA sequences from this sample encode an identical CDR3 as well. V usage is TRAV29/DV5 and J usage is TRDJ1; 12 positions match TRDD3. The CDR3 has 17 amino acids. Per germline, CDR1 NSMFDY and CDR2 ISSIKDK. The CDR3, as DNA: TGCGCAGCAAGCCGGGGATCTGGGGGATACGGCACCGATAAACTCATCTTT. It specifies CAASRGSGGYGTDKLIF.

The rearrangement uses TRDV1 and TRDJ1; 10 bases are a match to TRDD3. Germline CDR1 reads TSWWSYY; CDR2 reads QGS. V lost 3 bases to trimming and J lost 1 base; unmatched junction nucleotides: 8. The CDR3 length is 17 residues. This chain's CDR3 is CALGDNWGISLTDKLIF. The CDR3 nucleotides read TGTGCTCTTGGGGATAACTGGGGGATTAGCCTCACCGATAAACTCATCTTT.

This clone is judged large. Other nucleotide sequences from this sample produce the same CDR3. The chain carries TRDV2 and TRDJ1, with TRDD3 identical over 8 bases. In germline, CDR1 is GEAIGNYY, CDR2 EKD. Germline trimming cut 1 base from V and 1 base from J; bases unmatched to any gene: 13. The CDR3 runs 18 residues. For the CDR3, the DNA is TGTGCCTGTGACACGGTGGGGACTGGGGGGTACTCCACCGATAAACTCATCTTT. Residues: CACDTVGTGGYSTDKLIF.

A few counts support this clone. The chain couples TRDV1 to TRDJ1; weak D call: TRDD3 (5 bases). The CDR3 totals 19 residues. Deletions cut 3 bases from V and 0 bases from J, with 23 bases between. Germline assignment: CDR1 TSWWSYY and CDR2 QGS. In DNA, the CDR3 is TGTGCTCTTGGGGACAATTTCTTACAGGGGGCTCTGTACACCGATAAACTCATCTTT. Translation gives CALGDNFLQGALYTDKLIF.

The V and J genes are TRDV1 and TRDJ1; 12 nucleotides agree with TRDD3. Germline CDR1 reads TSWWSYY; CDR2 reads QGS. Trimming cost V 2 bases and J 3 bases; bases outside gene matches: 19. CDR3 length: 21 residues. The CDR3 sequence is CALGEIKGLPVLGDTSDKLIF. Here the CDR3 DNA reads TGTGCTCTTGGGGAAATTAAAGGCCTGCCAGTACTGGGGGATACATCCGATAAACTCATCTTT.

This clone was recorded a few times. This chain uses TRDV1 with TRDJ1; 12 nucleotides line up with TRDD3. Losses at the gene ends were 0 bases for V and 1 base for J; bases not matched to a gene: 18. From germline, CDR1 is TSWWSYY and CDR2 QGS. This CDR3 is 22 amino acids long. CDR3 protein: CALGELVGFLYWGIHGTDKLIF. CDR3 nucleotides: TGTGCTCTTGGGGAACTAGTCGGTTTTCTGTACTGGGGGATACATGGCACCGATAAACTCATCTTT.

This chain connects TRDV2 to TRDJ1; 8 positions match TRDD3. V shed 3 bases, J shed 3 bases, and the junction held 23 bases outside the gene matches. The germline CDR1 and CDR2 sequences are GEAIGNYY and EKD. The CDR3 is 20 residues long. The CDR3 here is CACDDAARVRLRDTPDKLIF. In DNA form, the CDR3 reads TGTGCCTGTGACGACGCCGCCCGGGTGAGGTTGAGGGATACGCCCGATAAACTCATCTTT.

In DNA form, the CDR3 reads TGTGCTCTTGGGGAACTAAGGAAGGGCTGGGGATCGTACACCGATAAACTCATCTTT. Its translation: CALGELRKGWGSYTDKLIF. The rearrangement uses TRDV1 and TRDJ1, with TRDD3 as a possible D gene (6 bases). The CDR3 length is 19 residues. Trimming left V 0 bases short and J 0 bases short, with 20 bases between. The germline V gene has CDR1 TSWWSYY and CDR2 QGS.